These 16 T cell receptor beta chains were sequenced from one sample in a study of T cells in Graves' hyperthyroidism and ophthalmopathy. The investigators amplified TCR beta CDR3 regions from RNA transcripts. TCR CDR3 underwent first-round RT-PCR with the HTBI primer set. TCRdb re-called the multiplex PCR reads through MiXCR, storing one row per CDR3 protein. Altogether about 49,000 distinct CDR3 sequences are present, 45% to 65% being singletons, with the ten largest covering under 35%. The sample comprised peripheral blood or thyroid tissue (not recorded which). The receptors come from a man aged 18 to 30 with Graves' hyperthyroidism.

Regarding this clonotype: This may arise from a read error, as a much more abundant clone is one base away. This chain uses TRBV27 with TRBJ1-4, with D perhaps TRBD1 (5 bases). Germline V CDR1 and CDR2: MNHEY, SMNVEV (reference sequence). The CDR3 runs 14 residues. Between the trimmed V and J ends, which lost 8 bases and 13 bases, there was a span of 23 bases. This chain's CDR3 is CASGSNVRNDRLFF. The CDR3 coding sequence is TGTGCCAGCGGCTCCAACGTCCGAAATGACAGACTGTTTTTT.

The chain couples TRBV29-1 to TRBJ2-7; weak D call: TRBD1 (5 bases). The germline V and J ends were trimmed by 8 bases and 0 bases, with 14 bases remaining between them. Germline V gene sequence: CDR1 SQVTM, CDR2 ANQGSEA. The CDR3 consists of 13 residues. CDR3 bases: TGCAGCTTAGGCCCGGACAACTCCTACGAGCAGTACTTC. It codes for CSLGPDNSYEQYF.

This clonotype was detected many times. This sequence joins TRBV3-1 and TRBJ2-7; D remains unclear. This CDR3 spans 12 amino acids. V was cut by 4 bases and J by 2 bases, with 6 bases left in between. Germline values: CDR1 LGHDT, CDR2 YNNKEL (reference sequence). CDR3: CASSRRAYEQYF. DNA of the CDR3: TGTGCCAGCAGCCGGAGAGCCTACGAGCAGTACTTC.

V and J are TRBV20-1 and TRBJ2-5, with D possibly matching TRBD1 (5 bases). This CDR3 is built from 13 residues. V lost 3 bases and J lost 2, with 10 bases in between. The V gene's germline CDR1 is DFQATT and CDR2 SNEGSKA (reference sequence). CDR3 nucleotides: TGCAGTGCTAGCCTACAGGTTCAAGAGACCCAGTACTTC. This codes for CSASLQVQETQYF.

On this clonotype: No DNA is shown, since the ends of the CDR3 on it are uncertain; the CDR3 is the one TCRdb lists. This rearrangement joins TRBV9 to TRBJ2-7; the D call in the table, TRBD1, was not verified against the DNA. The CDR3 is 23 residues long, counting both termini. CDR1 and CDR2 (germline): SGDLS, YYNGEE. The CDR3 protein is CDSSIYLCSVPLGGTGDFDEQYF.

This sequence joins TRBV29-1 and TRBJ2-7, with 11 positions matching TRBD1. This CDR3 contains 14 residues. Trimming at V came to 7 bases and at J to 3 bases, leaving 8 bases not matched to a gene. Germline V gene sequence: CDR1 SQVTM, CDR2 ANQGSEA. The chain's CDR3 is CSAKPGQGDYEQYF. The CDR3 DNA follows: TGCAGCGCAAAACCGGGACAGGGGGACTACGAGCAGTACTTC.

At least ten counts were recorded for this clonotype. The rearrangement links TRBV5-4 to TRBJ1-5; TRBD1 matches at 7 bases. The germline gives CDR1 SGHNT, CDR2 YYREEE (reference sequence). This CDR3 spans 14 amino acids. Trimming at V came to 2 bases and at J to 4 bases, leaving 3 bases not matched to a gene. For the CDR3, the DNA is TGTGCCAGCAGCTTAGAGGGGGCAAATCAGCCCCAGCATTTT. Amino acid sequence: CASSLEGANQPQHF.

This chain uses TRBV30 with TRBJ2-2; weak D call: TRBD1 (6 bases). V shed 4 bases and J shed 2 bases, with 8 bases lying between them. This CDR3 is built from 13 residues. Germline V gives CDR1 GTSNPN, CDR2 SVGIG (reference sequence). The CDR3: CAWKGENTGELFF. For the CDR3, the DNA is TGTGCCTGGAAGGGGGAAAACACCGGGGAGCTGTTTTTT.

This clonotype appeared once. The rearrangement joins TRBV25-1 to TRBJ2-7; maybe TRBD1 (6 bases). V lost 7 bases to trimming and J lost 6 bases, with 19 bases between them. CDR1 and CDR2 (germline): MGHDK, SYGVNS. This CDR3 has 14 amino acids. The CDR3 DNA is TGTGCCAGCACCCAGGGCGGCAGGGGTCGCGAGCAGTACTTC. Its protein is CASTQGGRGREQYF.

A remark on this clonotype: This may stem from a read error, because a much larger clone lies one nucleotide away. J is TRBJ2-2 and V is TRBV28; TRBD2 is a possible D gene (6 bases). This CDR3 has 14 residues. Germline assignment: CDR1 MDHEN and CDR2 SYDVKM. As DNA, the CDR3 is TGTGCCAGCAGTTTGGGCGGAGCCACCGGGGGGCTGTTTTTT. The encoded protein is CASSLGGATGGLFF.

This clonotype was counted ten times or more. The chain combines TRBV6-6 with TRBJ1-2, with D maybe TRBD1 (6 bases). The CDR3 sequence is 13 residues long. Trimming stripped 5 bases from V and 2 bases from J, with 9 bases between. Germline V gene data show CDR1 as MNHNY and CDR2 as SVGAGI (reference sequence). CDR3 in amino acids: CASSQGSNYGYTF. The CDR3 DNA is TGTGCCAGCAGTCAGGGGTCGAACTATGGCTACACCTTC.

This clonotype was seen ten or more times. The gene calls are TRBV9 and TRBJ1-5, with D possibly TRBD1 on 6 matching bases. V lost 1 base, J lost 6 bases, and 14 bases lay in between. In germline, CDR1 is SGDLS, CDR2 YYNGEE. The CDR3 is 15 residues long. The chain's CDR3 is CASSVSGGSGQPQHF. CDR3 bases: TGTGCCAGCAGCGTAAGCGGGGGCTCGGGTCAGCCCCAGCATTTT.

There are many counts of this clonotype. The chain's CDR3 is CASSLSTGLGTDTQYF. In DNA form, the CDR3 reads TGTGCCAGCAGCTTATCTACAGGGTTGGGCACAGATACGCAGTATTTT. The genes are TRBV7-9 and TRBJ2-3, with D maybe TRBD1 (6 bases). This CDR3 has 16 residues. V lost 2 bases to trimming and J lost 1 base, with 13 bases between them. CDR1 and CDR2 from the germline V gene are SEHNR and FQNEAQ (reference sequence).

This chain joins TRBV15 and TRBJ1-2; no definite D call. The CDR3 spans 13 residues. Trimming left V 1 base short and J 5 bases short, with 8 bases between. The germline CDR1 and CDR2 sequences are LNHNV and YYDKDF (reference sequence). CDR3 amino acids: CATSRADGYGYTF. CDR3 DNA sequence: TGTGCCACCAGCAGAGCTGACGGGTATGGCTACACCTTC.

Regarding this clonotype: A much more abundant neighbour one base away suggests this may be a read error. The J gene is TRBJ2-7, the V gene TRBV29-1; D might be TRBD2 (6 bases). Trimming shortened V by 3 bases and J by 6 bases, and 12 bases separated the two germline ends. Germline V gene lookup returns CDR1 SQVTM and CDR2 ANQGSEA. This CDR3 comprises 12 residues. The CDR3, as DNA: TGCAGCGTTGAGCTAGCGACCTGCGAGCAGTACTTC. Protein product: CSVELATCEQYF.

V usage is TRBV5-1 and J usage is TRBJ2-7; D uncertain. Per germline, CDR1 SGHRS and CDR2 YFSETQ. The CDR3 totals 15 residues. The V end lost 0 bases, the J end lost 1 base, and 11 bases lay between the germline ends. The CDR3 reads CASSLGPVGSYEQYF. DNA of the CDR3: TGCGCCAGCAGCTTGGGTCCGGTGGGGTCCTACGAGCAGTACTTC.